This T cell receptor beta chain was observed in a study of regulatory T cells in long-lasting Graves disease (TCRdb year 2021). As for the study more broadly: In the newly diagnosed Graves' disease group, patients had been taking antithyroid drugs for less than 3 months. The study took place in China and was registered as a clinical trial. TCR sequencing covered some 13 persistent and approximately 20 newly diagnosed Graves' disease patients, approximately 33 samples in total. Peripheral blood TCR sequencing and RNA sequencing compared persistent Graves' disease patients with newly diagnosed Graves' disease patients. General conclusions and limits of the study: The small sample size was acknowledged by the authors as a limitation that may reduce accuracy. Peripheral blood alone was examined, since thyroid tissue, which constituted the primary lesion, could not be accessed. Preferential use of TRBV28, TRBJ1-2 and TRBJ2-5 was observed in persistent disease, whereas TRBV20-1 and TRBJ2-1 were favored in newly diagnosed disease. A larger number of public clonotypes was shared among persistent patients (approximately 3,000) than among newly diagnosed patients (approximately 1,000). Sequencing and analysis were limited to the TCR beta chain. Compared with newly diagnosed patients, persistent Graves' disease patients had lower TCR Shannon entropy and fewer highly expanded clones, which suggests clonal expansion.

The receptor library was made with multiplex PCR. Reads for this sample came from an Illumina HiSeq 4000. iRepertoire HTBI primers and Arm-PCR amplification of CDR3 regions were used to construct TCR beta libraries. Before sequencing, the PCR products went through gel purification. Processing in the source paper ran as follows. Gene usage analysis of CDR3 amino acid clonotypes used the roughly 60 TRBV and more than 13 TRBJ segments found across samples. COPE and FqMerger were used to merge the filtered high-quality paired reads into contigs. Contigs were aligned with BLAST to IMGT TRBV, TRBD and TRBJ reference genes, and CDR3 was defined per IMGT. Highly expanded clones were defined as clonotypes with a frequency above 0.1%. Shannon entropy served as the measure of repertoire diversity, while the Gini coefficient captured V-J evenness. A clonotype found in more than one individual was treated as public. TCRdb trimmed public reads at Q25 via fastp, called clones via MiXCR and kept in-frame beta chains. A single entry per CDR3 protein holds the most common genes and DNA from its merged rows. TCRdb assigned the V and J calls; the authors' analysis was not used. This sample has roughly 520,000 distinct CDR3 sequences in its table, and around 13% of those were observed once. The ten largest clonotypes hold about 8.3% of the sample.

This clonotype was seen repeatedly, ten times or more. This clone's antigen is unknown. No base quality values were provided; no much bigger clone lies one nucleotide off. Reading the label with the study, this specimen's time point is: newly diagnosed GD, antithyroid drugs for less than 3 months. For both TCR sequencing and RNA sequencing, RNA was extracted from PBMCs using TRIzol. The diagnosis of Graves' disease was made according to American Thyroid Association guidelines. The patients came from an endocrinology department in Xi'an, China. From each patient, approximately 10 milliliters of peripheral blood was collected into an EDTA anticoagulant tube. Ficoll Paque Plus density gradient separation was used to isolate PBMCs, and no additional T cell sorting was done. An Agilent 2100 Bioanalyzer and agarose gel were used to assess RNA quality, and a NanoDrop 2000 was used to measure RNA concentration.

Ends trimmed: V by 3 bases, J by 6 bases; bases unmatched to a gene: 0. The germline V gene encodes CDR1 SGHTA and CDR2 FQGTGA. The CDR3 runs 14 residues from the cysteine to the phenylalanine. Of the read, only the CDR3 DNA is kept; its 42 bases are in frame from base 1. The sample was also reused in another study, on T cells in Graves' hyperthyroidism and ophthalmopathy. As the second publication notes: Stable Graves' hyperthyroidism was defined as the absence of progression to ophthalmopathy over 18 months of follow-up. The hyperthyroidism patients were between 18 and 65 years old and newly diagnosed, with a disease duration of less than 2 months. The study excluded patients with uncontrolled infections, other autoimmune diseases, pregnancy or lactation. Diagnoses were established on the basis of clinical symptoms, serum thyroxine and TRAb, thyroid ultrasound, and orbital computed tomography. The TCR CDR3 was subjected to a first round of RT-PCR using the HTBI primer set and the Qiagen OneStep RT-PCR kit. Most expanded thyroid clonotypes (frequency above 0.001) were also detected in blood, suggesting blood repertoires may reflect thyroid immune responses. Ophthalmopathy was separated from stable hyperthyroidism by a 13 V-J signature model, with 87.88% sensitivity and 81% to 82% specificity obtained in cross-validation and 80%/75% obtained in testing. During validation, the model predicted progression to ophthalmopathy a median of approximately 6.5 months ahead of onset, with around 65% sensitivity and 72% to 80% specificity. To identify TCR V-J signatures that set the groups apart, the researchers used a discovery cohort of more than 95 patients, made up of fewer than 50 with Graves' ophthalmopathy and 57 with stable Graves' hyperthyroidism. An independent validation cohort of 18 to 20 hyperthyroidism patients and over 15 patients who later progressed to ophthalmopathy tested prospective prediction of ophthalmopathy. The approximately 100 discovery patients were divided at random into training and test sets in a 7:3 ratio. In about six Graves' hyperthyroidism patients, the study also compared T-cell repertoires from thyroid tissue with T-cell repertoires from blood. Following sampling, methimazole starting at 30 mg daily was given to hyperthyroidism patients, and high-dose intravenous methylprednisolone was given to ophthalmopathy patients. A second multiplex PCR round built the libraries, followed by size selection and purification. Paired-end sequencing of the libraries was performed with 100 bp reads on an Illumina HiSeq2000. SOAPnuke was used to process the raw data, with reads discarded if the reads contained adapters or uncalled bases, had a mean Phred below 15, or lacked an exact constant-primer or identifier match. COPE v1.2.5 was used to merge high-quality paired reads, and clonotypes were defined as unique nucleotide sequences. MiTCR v1.1 was used to align clonotypes to the IMGT TRBV, TRBD and TRBJ reference segments. Only V-J combinations with frequency above 0.0001, covering 99.2% of repertoires, were analysed. The TCS score was defined as F50 (clonal expansion) divided by E x V (chaos), with BLOSUM62-based TCRdist calculated between CDR3 peptides within each V-J. Welch's t-statistics and random forest reduced 450 to 600 V-J features to roughly 13, which were used in a naive Bayes classifier (R e1071). Sample size was not statistically predetermined, and investigators were not blinded to group allocation. TCR Vbeta CDR3 sequencing of 120 to 150 peripheral blood samples (approximately 44 ophthalmopathy, roughly 72 hyperthyroidism and roughly 17 progressor patients) is reported in the paper.

Material: peripheral blood mononuclear cells (PBMCs), obtained at new diagnosis, from a patient treated with antithyroid drugs. The origin of this receptor is a young woman with Graves disease. Donor details come from another sample of the same person, matched by shared clones. Rearrangement joined TRBV7-3 to TRBJ1-3; 12 of the junction bases match TRBD1. The CDR3 loop reads CASSLGQGANTIYF. The DNA is as follows: TGTGCCAGCAGCTTGGGACAGGGGGCAAACACCATATATTTT.